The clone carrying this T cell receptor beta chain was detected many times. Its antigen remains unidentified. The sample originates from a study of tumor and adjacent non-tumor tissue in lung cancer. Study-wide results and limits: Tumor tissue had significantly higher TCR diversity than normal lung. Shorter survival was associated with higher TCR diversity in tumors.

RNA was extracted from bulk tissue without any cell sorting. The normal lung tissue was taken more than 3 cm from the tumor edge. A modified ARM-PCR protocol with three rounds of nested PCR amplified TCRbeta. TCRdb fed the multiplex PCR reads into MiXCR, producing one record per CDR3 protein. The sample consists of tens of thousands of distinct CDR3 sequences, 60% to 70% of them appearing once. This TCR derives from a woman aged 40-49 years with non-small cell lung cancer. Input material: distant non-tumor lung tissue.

The CDR3 region has the DNA TGTGCCAGCAGTTTTGGGTTTGGCTACACCTTC. As protein: CASSFGFGYTF. The chain carries TRBV12-3 or TRBV12-4 and TRBJ1-2, with unresolved D. With 3 bases removed from V and 7 bases from J, the gap between germline ends came to 6 bases. The CDR3 runs 11 residues.